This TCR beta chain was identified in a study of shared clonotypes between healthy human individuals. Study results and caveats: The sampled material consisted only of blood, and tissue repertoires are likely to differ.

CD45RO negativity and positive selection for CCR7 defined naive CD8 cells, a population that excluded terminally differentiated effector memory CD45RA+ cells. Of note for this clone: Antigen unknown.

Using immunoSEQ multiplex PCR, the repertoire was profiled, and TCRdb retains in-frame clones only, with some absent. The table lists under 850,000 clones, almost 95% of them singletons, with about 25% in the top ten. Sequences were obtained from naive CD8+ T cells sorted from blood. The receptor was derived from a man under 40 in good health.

The CDR3 DNA is TGTGCCACCAGTCGGACTGCCACCGGGGAGCTGTTTTTT. Translating it yields CATSRTATGELFF. This chain connects TRBV15 to TRBJ2-2; tentative D call: TRBD2 (5 bases). The CDR3 has 13 residues. Trimming left V 6 bases short and J 4 bases short, with 9 bases between. Germline lookup yields CDR1 LNHNV and CDR2 YYDKDF (reference sequence).